A selection of T cell receptor beta chains follows, all from one sample in a study of blood T cell repertoires in COVID-19. Assay: immunoSEQ multiplex PCR; the TCRdb copy retains only in-frame clones and omits some. The sample carries approximately 190,000 clones, around 80% recorded once. Sequenced: peripheral blood. The source of these receptors is a human donor in a cohort sampled during active COVID-19. The CDR3 runs from the conserved cysteine through the conserved F or W. Each record gives: J gene, clone size, D gene, V gene, CDR3 DNA, CDR3 protein. D genes are given only for firm matches. Expanded clones get a size class; other rows say once, few or many, or leave the size out.

j_gene: TRBJ2-2; abundance: once; d_gene: TRBD2; v_gene: TRBV5-1; CDR3nt: TGCGCCAGCAGCTCAAGAAGCGGGGTGAACACCGGGGAGCTGTTTTTT; CDR3aa: CASSSRSGVNTGELFF
j_gene: TRBJ1-5; abundance: NA; d_gene: NA; v_gene: TRBV5-1; CDR3nt: TGCGCCAGCAGCCCGGGAGGGGGGGGACGCAATCAGCCCCAGCATTTT; CDR3aa: CASSPGGGGRNQPQHF
j_gene: TRBJ2-1; abundance: NA; d_gene: NA; v_gene: TRBV15; CDR3nt: TGTGCCACCAGCAGAGGGCCCATAAGCTCCTACAATGAGCAGTTCTTC; CDR3aa: CATSRGPISSYNEQFF
j_gene: TRBJ1-5; abundance: NA; d_gene: NA; v_gene: TRBV18; CDR3nt: TGTGCCAGCTCACCATCCGGGGTGCGTCCCCAGCATTTT; CDR3aa: CASSPSGVRPQHF
j_gene: TRBJ1-2; abundance: NA; d_gene: NA; v_gene: TRBV5-4; CDR3nt: TGTGCCAGCCAGGGGCCCAGGGACTATGGCTACACCTTC; CDR3aa: CASQGPRDYGYTF
j_gene: TRBJ2-1; abundance: NA; d_gene: NA; v_gene: TRBV27; CDR3nt: TGTGCCAGCAGTTCCGGACTATTGGGTGAGCAGTTCTTC; CDR3aa: CASSSGLLGEQFF
j_gene: TRBJ1-5; abundance: NA; d_gene: NA; v_gene: TRBV6-1; CDR3nt: TGTGCCAGCAGTGAAAGGGGTCCCCAGCCCCAGCATTTT; CDR3aa: CASSERGPQPQHF
j_gene: TRBJ1-2; abundance: NA; d_gene: NA; v_gene: TRBV4-1; CDR3nt: TGCGCCAGCAGCCCGGAGAGGTGGCTACCTTATGGCTACACCTTC; CDR3aa: CASSPERWLPYGYTF
j_gene: TRBJ2-5; abundance: NA; d_gene: NA; v_gene: TRBV5-1; CDR3nt: TGCGCCAGCAGCTTGGATGTGGGGGAGGAAGAGACCCAGTACTTC; CDR3aa: CASSLDVGEEETQYF
j_gene: TRBJ2-1; abundance: NA; d_gene: TRBD1; v_gene: TRBV9; CDR3nt: TGTGCCAGCAGCCCCCGACAGGGAAGCTCCTACAATGAGCAGTTCTTC; CDR3aa: CASSPRQGSSYNEQFF
j_gene: TRBJ1-4; abundance: NA; d_gene: NA; v_gene: TRBV11-2; CDR3nt: TGTGCCAGCAGCTTAGGGACACGGGAAAAACTGTTTTTT; CDR3aa: CASSLGTREKLFF
j_gene: TRBJ1-6; abundance: NA; d_gene: NA; v_gene: TRBV6-1; CDR3nt: TGTGCCAGCAGTGAAGGGGCATTCGGTAATTCACCCCTCCACTTT; CDR3aa: CASSEGAFGNSPLHF
j_gene: TRBJ2-1; abundance: many; d_gene: NA; v_gene: TRBV27; CDR3nt: TGTGCCAGCAGCCTTGCCCCCCCGACTAGTTTTGAGCAGTTCTTC; CDR3aa: CASSLAPPTSFEQFF
j_gene: TRBJ2-2; abundance: NA; d_gene: NA; v_gene: TRBV5-1; CDR3nt: TGCGCCAGCAGGTTCGCAGGGCGCACCGGGGAGCTGTTTTTT; CDR3aa: CASRFAGRTGELFF
j_gene: TRBJ2-5; abundance: NA; d_gene: TRBD1; v_gene: TRBV7-9; CDR3nt: TGTGCCAGCAGCTTAAAGGGACAGTACCAAGAGACCCAGTACTTC; CDR3aa: CASSLKGQYQETQYF
j_gene: TRBJ2-3; abundance: NA; d_gene: NA; v_gene: TRBV3-1/TRBV3-2; CDR3nt: TGTGCCAGCAGCCAAGTCGGAGATACGCAGTATTTT; CDR3aa: CASSQVGDTQYF
j_gene: TRBJ2-1; abundance: NA; d_gene: NA; v_gene: TRBV7-9; CDR3nt: TGTGCCAGCAGCCCAGGGACTGCCCACAATGAGCAGTTCTTC; CDR3aa: CASSPGTAHNEQFF
j_gene: TRBJ2-5; abundance: NA; d_gene: TRBD1; v_gene: TRBV29-1; CDR3nt: TGCAGCGTTCCGGGACAGGGGCGGCAAGAGACCCAGTACTTC; CDR3aa: CSVPGQGRQETQYF
j_gene: TRBJ1-4; abundance: NA; d_gene: TRBD1; v_gene: TRBV6-4; CDR3nt: TGTGCCAGCAGGGCTGGGACAGGGGGAAATGAAAAACTGTTTTTT; CDR3aa: CASRAGTGGNEKLFF
j_gene: TRBJ2-1; abundance: few; d_gene: TRBD2; v_gene: TRBV7-9; CDR3nt: TGTGCCAGCAGCTTAGGTGTCTCTAGCGGGATTTACAATGAGCAGTTCTTC; CDR3aa: CASSLGVSSGIYNEQFF
j_gene: TRBJ1-2; abundance: NA; d_gene: TRBD1; v_gene: TRBV6-5; CDR3nt: TGTGCCAGCTTACAGGGGAATGGGATTGGCTACACCTTC; CDR3aa: CASLQGNGIGYTF
j_gene: TRBJ2-2; abundance: NA; d_gene: NA; v_gene: TRBV18; CDR3nt: TGTGCCAGCTCACCTGGGGGCGTCACCGGGGAGCTGTTTTTT; CDR3aa: CASSPGGVTGELFF
j_gene: TRBJ2-5; abundance: once; d_gene: TRBD1; v_gene: TRBV7-9; CDR3nt: TGTGCCAGCAGCCTTGGGACAGGGGGAGAGACCCAGTACTTC; CDR3aa: CASSLGTGGETQYF
j_gene: TRBJ2-1; abundance: NA; d_gene: TRBD2; v_gene: TRBV18; CDR3nt: TGTGCCAGCTCACGGTTAGCGGGAGTTGAGCAGTTCTTC; CDR3aa: CASSRLAGVEQFF
j_gene: TRBJ1-1; abundance: NA; d_gene: NA; v_gene: TRBV9; CDR3nt: TGTGCCAGCAGCGTAACCACAAACACTGAAGCTTTCTTT; CDR3aa: CASSVTTNTEAFF
j_gene: TRBJ2-3; abundance: NA; d_gene: NA; v_gene: TRBV6-5; CDR3nt: TGTGCCAGCCGATCCGGGGTCACAGATACGCAGTATTTT; CDR3aa: CASRSGVTDTQYF
j_gene: TRBJ2-5; abundance: NA; d_gene: NA; v_gene: TRBV5-1; CDR3nt: TGCGCCAGCAGCCCCGCCGTAGAGGAGACCCAGTACTTC; CDR3aa: CASSPAVEETQYF
j_gene: TRBJ1-4; abundance: NA; d_gene: NA; v_gene: TRBV2; CDR3nt: TGTGCCAGCAGTCTCGACAGGACGGGAAATGAAAAACTGTTTTTT; CDR3aa: CASSLDRTGNEKLFF
j_gene: TRBJ2-2; abundance: NA; d_gene: TRBD2; v_gene: TRBV3-1/TRBV3-2; CDR3nt: TGTGCCAGCAGCCCTAAGCGGGGGGCGAACACCGGGGAGCTGTTTTTT; CDR3aa: CASSPKRGANTGELFF
j_gene: TRBJ1-4; abundance: NA; d_gene: TRBD1; v_gene: TRBV6-1; CDR3nt: TGTGCCAGCAGTGACCGGGACAGGGTGGGAGAAAAACTGTTTTTT; CDR3aa: CASSDRDRVGEKLFF
j_gene: TRBJ2-1; abundance: NA; d_gene: TRBD1; v_gene: TRBV5-1; CDR3nt: TGCGCCAGCAGCTTGGGGGACAGGTGGTATGAGCAGTTCTTC; CDR3aa: CASSLGDRWYEQFF
j_gene: TRBJ2-2; abundance: once; d_gene: NA; v_gene: TRBV6-5; CDR3nt: TGTGCCAGCAGACGTTCCGGGATTACTCCCGGGGAGCTGTTTTTT; CDR3aa: CASRRSGITPGELFF
j_gene: TRBJ1-1; abundance: NA; d_gene: NA; v_gene: TRBV10-3; CDR3nt: TGTGCCATCAGAGAGCAGGGAAACACTGAAGCTTTCTTT; CDR3aa: CAIREQGNTEAFF
j_gene: TRBJ1-5; abundance: NA; d_gene: TRBD1; v_gene: TRBV6-5; CDR3nt: TGTGCCAGCAGTTCCGTACAGGGGGCGAGGCAGCCCCAGCATTTT; CDR3aa: CASSSVQGARQPQHF
j_gene: TRBJ1-2; abundance: NA; d_gene: TRBD1; v_gene: TRBV5-8; CDR3nt: TGTGCCAGCAGCCTAGGACAGGGGCAGGGCTATGGCTACACCTTC; CDR3aa: CASSLGQGQGYGYTF
j_gene: TRBJ1-2; abundance: NA; d_gene: TRBD1; v_gene: TRBV27; CDR3nt: TGTGCCAGCAGTTTCGGGACAGGGAGAGGCTACACCTTC; CDR3aa: CASSFGTGRGYTF
j_gene: TRBJ1-2; abundance: NA; d_gene: NA; v_gene: TRBV6-5; CDR3nt: TGTGCCAGCGGAAAGGACAGCTCACCCTATGGCTACACCTTC; CDR3aa: CASGKDSSPYGYTF
j_gene: TRBJ1-6; abundance: NA; d_gene: NA; v_gene: TRBV3-1/TRBV3-2; CDR3nt: TGTGCCAGCAGCCAAAACCTAAGAGATCCCCTCCACTTT; CDR3aa: CASSQNLRDPLHF
j_gene: TRBJ1-1; abundance: NA; d_gene: TRBD1; v_gene: TRBV2; CDR3nt: TGTGCCAGCAGTCGACAGGGATCCACTGAAGCTTTCTTT; CDR3aa: CASSRQGSTEAFF
j_gene: TRBJ1-3; abundance: NA; d_gene: TRBD1; v_gene: TRBV6-5; CDR3nt: TGTGCCAGCAGGGCTACAGGGGTTCTGGGAAACACCATATATTTT; CDR3aa: CASRATGVLGNTIYF
j_gene: TRBJ2-3; abundance: few; d_gene: TRBD1; v_gene: TRBV20-1; CDR3nt: TGCAGTGCTAGTTTAGGGGGCCCTTCTAGCACAGATACGCAGTATTTT; CDR3aa: CSASLGGPSSTDTQYF
j_gene: TRBJ2-2; abundance: NA; d_gene: NA; v_gene: TRBV5-1; CDR3nt: TGCGCCACTAGGAGCGGACAGTTAGCGAACACCGGGGAGCTGTTTTTT; CDR3aa: CATRSGQLANTGELFF
j_gene: TRBJ2-4; abundance: NA; d_gene: NA; v_gene: TRBV10-3; CDR3nt: TGTGCCATCAGTGAGTCGAGGGACACAGGGGCCAAAAACATTCAGTACTTC; CDR3aa: CAISESRDTGAKNIQYF
j_gene: TRBJ2-1; abundance: NA; d_gene: TRBD2; v_gene: TRBV30; CDR3nt: TGTGCCTGGAGTGTACTAGCGGGGGCCAATGAGCAGTTCTTC; CDR3aa: CAWSVLAGANEQFF